This T cell receptor beta chain was obtained from a study of cytomegalovirus exposure and HLA in healthy donors. Study-level findings and limits: Rare TCR sequences dominated, though some public TCRs recurred in many donors. TCR beta chains numbering more than 150 were designated cytomegalovirus-associated.

Remarks on this clone: Its specificity is not known.

The protocol was immunoSEQ multiplex PCR, while the TCRdb copy is restricted to in-frame clones and leaves out a portion. The sample shows some 150,000 clones, about 88% of them seen only once. CDR3 length: 15 amino acids. V was clipped by 3 bases and J by 2 bases, with 11 bases between them. Germline loops: CDR1 LNHNV, CDR2 YYDKDF (reference sequence). The sequence derives from a woman aged 18-29 years in good health and CMV-seropositive. V gene TRBV15 combines with J gene TRBJ2-1, with D perhaps matching TRBD2 (5 bases). Sequencing was carried out using PBMCs. The CDR3 sequence is CATSSDHGTYNEQFF. The CDR3 region has the DNA TGTGCCACCAGCAGTGACCACGGGACCTACAATGAGCAGTTCTTC.